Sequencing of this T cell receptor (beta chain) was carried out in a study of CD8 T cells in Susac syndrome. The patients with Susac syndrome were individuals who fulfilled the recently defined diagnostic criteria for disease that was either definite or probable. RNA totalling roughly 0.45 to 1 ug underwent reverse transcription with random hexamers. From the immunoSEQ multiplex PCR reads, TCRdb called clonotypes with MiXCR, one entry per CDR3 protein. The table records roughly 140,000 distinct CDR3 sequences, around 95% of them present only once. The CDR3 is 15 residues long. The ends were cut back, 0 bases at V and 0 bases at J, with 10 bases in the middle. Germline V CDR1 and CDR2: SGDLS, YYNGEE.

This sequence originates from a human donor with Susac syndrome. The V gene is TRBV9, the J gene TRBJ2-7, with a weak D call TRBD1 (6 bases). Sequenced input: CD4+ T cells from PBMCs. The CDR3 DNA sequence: TGTGCCAGCAGCGTAGGAGGGGACATCTCCTACGAGCAGTACTTC. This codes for CASSVGGDISYEQYF.